This TCR beta chain was found in a study of a mutant IDH1 vaccine in newly diagnosed glioma. About the research overall: Radiotherapy alone preceded vaccination by 4-6 weeks; alternatively, vaccination started with temozolomide cycles. Earlier treatment was radiotherapy, temozolomide, or both, with most getting both.

This clone was seen once. Its antigen remains unidentified. Study results and caveats: The vaccine induced immune responses, and these occurred in over 90% of patients.

Time point denoted: week 35, safety follow-up. Every vaccination contained 300 ug of the mutant IDH1 20-mer peptide and was paired with topical imiquimod. Method: immunoSEQ multiplex PCR; TCRdb's copy keeps in-frame clones and lacks some. The repertoire includes under 40,000 clones, around four fifths of them detected once, and approximately 11% sits in the top ten. The CDR3 extends over 16 amino acids. Germline loops: CDR1 SGHRS, CDR2 YFSETQ. V shed 7 bases, J shed 4 bases, and the junction held 10 bases outside the gene matches. This specimen was PBMCs, taken from a glioma patient whose treatment included an IDH1 peptide vaccine. This chain connects TRBV5-1 to TRBJ2-2, with 10 bases identical to TRBD1. The origin of this receptor is a woman aged 40 to 50 with glioma. For the CDR3, the DNA is TGCGCCAGCTCTCAAGGGACAGGGGTCGCCACCGGGGAGCTGTTTTTT. Residues: CASSQGTGVATGELFF.